This passage covers 30 T cell receptor beta chains from one sample sequenced in a study of CD8 T cells in ankylosing spondylitis. Study-wide points: What seemed typical of ankylosing spondylitis blood was a TCR beta motif built from several highly homologous variants.

For these TCRs, the target antigens are not known. TCRdb re-analysed the 5' RACE reads in MiXCR, keeping a single row per CDR3 protein. This sample has 300,000 to 400,000 distinct CDR3 sequences, with about 20% found just once. Sequencing was performed on blood, either unsorted or a sorted T cell fraction (not recorded which). These receptors originate from a male donor with ankylosing spondylitis.

Many counts were recorded for this clonotype. The chain recombines TRBV5-1 with TRBJ2-1; D remains unclear. CDR3 length: 14 amino acids. V lost 0 bases to trimming and J lost 5 bases, with 9 bases between them. Per germline, CDR1 SGHRS and CDR2 YFSETQ. For the CDR3, the DNA is TGCGCCAGCAGCTTGGCCGCCGGTAACAATGAGCAGTTCTTC. Translating gives CASSLAAGNNEQFF.

The table lists this clonotype with a few counts. This rearrangement joins TRBV30 to TRBJ2-2; the D is unclear. Germline lookup yields CDR1 GTSNPN and CDR2 SVGIG (reference sequence). There are 13 residues in the CDR3. Trimming cost V 1 base and J 1 base, with 4 bases left between them. The CDR3 spells CAWSGMNTGELFF. The CDR3 DNA sequence: TGTGCCTGGAGTGGGATGAACACCGGGGAGCTGTTTTTT.

The genes are TRBV4-3 and TRBJ2-7; 8 nucleotides line up with TRBD2. Germline CDR1 LGHNA, CDR2 YSLEER. J gave up 5 bases and V 0 bases, and 9 bases lay outside the gene matches. The length of the CDR3 is 16 residues. The CDR3 DNA sequence: TGCGCCAGCAGCCAAGATACGGGAGGGCCCGGGGACGAGCAGTACTTC. This gives the protein CASSQDTGGPGDEQYF.

This clonotype was seen a handful of times. The CDR3 sequence is CASSPQGTSGSSFEQFF. The CDR3 nucleotides are TGTGCCAGCAGCCCCCAGGGGACTAGCGGGAGTAGTTTTGAGCAGTTCTTC. The chain carries TRBV7-2 and TRBJ2-1, with 14 bases aligning to TRBD2. V shed 5 bases, J shed 9 bases, and the junction held 12 bases outside the gene matches. The length of the CDR3 is 17 residues. Looked up from germline, CDR1 is SGHTA and CDR2 is FQGNSA. Full variable domain (remainder filled in from reference TRBV7-2 and TRBJ2-1): GAGVSQSPSNKVTEKGKDVELRCDPISGHTALYWYRQSLGQGLEFLIYFQGNSAPDKSGLPSDRFSAERTGGSVSTLTIQRTQQEDSAVYLCASSPQGTSGSSFEQFFGPGTRLTVL.

This clonotype was observed a few times. This chain uses TRBV7-2 with TRBJ1-5; tentative D call: TRBD1 (6 bases). Germline V gene data show CDR1 as SGHTA and CDR2 as FQGNSA. The V and J ends lost 2 bases and 5 bases respectively, with 7 bases between them. This CDR3 spans 13 amino acids. CDR3 sequence (DNA): TGTGCCAGCAGCTTAAAGGGGGATCAGCCCCAGCATTTT. It specifies CASSLKGDQPQHF.

The CDR3 region has the DNA TGTGCCAGCAGCTCCCACAGGCTTTACGCCGAGCAGTACTTC. Translation: CASSSHRLYAEQYF. This chain uses TRBV7-2 with TRBJ2-7, with D perhaps matching TRBD1 (5 bases). This CDR3 region has 14 residues. Germline CDR1 is SGHTA and CDR2 is FQGNSA. V was pared by 4 bases and J by 6 bases, with 16 bases between.

V is TRBV29-1 and J is TRBJ2-6; unclear D gene. Germline V CDR1 and CDR2: SQVTM, ANQGSEA. V lost 2 bases and J 5 bases, leaving 10 bases between the germline ends. CDR3 size: 14 residues. CDR3 coding DNA: TGCAGCGTTGAAAGTGGGTTTCGGGCCAACGTCCTGACTTTC. Translating it yields CSVESGFRANVLTF.

This chain connects TRBV6-2 or TRBV6-3 to TRBJ2-3; 10 nucleotides align to TRBD2. The CDR3 has 16 amino acids. The germline V gene has CDR1 MNHEY and CDR2 SVGEGT. V shed 5 bases, J shed 4 bases, and the junction held 9 bases outside the gene matches. CDR3 DNA sequence: TGTGCCAGCAGTACGCCAGCGGGAGGGGTCGCAGATACGCAGTATTTT. It is translated as CASSTPAGGVADTQYF.

This chain uses TRBV25-1 with TRBJ2-3; D is undetermined. Germline loops: CDR1 MGHDK, CDR2 SYGVNS. There are 13 residues in the CDR3. Trimming cost V 2 bases and J 2 bases, with 5 bases left between them. CDR3: CASSERPTDTQYF. CDR3 sequence (DNA): TGTGCCAGCAGTGAAAGGCCCACAGATACGCAGTATTTT.

This clonotype occurred a few times. The genes are TRBV28 and TRBJ2-1; TRBD2 aligns across 11 bases. Germline CDR1 reads MDHEN; CDR2 reads SYDVKM. V was clipped by 7 bases and J by 7 bases; unmatched bases: 15. The CDR3 extends over 17 amino acids. The CDR3 coding sequence is TGTGCCAGCATCCCAGGGATTAGCGGGAGGGCTTGGAATGAGCAGTTCTTC. As protein: CASIPGISGRAWNEQFF.

This clonotype came up a few times. This chain uses TRBV2 with TRBJ2-5; D not resolved. Between the trimmed V and J ends, which lost 4 bases and 1 base, there was a span of 10 bases. Germline CDR1 reads SNHLY; CDR2 reads FYNNEI. The CDR3 contains 14 residues. The CDR3 DNA follows: TGTGCCAGCAGTGGGGGTAGGAGCCAAGAGACCCAGTACTTC. Its protein is CASSGGRSQETQYF.

J is TRBJ1-2 and V is TRBV14; possibly TRBD1 for D (6 bases). This CDR3 comprises 13 residues. Germline-derived CDR1 and CDR2 are SGHDN and FVKESK. V was pared by 3 bases and J by 8 bases, with 13 bases between. The CDR3 sequence is CASSQGRGKGYTF. The CDR3 DNA reads TGTGCCAGCAGCCAGGGCAGGGGTAAAGGCTACACCTTC. The whole variable domain, filled in from reference TRBV14 and TRBJ1-2, reads EAGVTQFPSHSVIEKGQTVTLRCDPISGHDNLYWYRRVMGKEIKFLLHFVKESKQDESGMPNNRFLAERTGGTYSTLKVQPAELEDSGVYFCASSQGRGKGYTFGSGTRLTVV.

The V gene is TRBV10-3, the J gene TRBJ2-7; 8 bases line up with TRBD2. The V gene end was trimmed by 3 bases and the J gene end by 0 bases; junction bases not matched to a gene: 1. The CDR3 covers 14 residues. Germline V gives CDR1 ENHRY, CDR2 SYGVKD. The CDR3 protein is CAISDLAGSYEQYF. CDR3 nucleotide sequence: TGTGCCATCAGTGATCTAGCGGGCTCCTACGAGCAGTACTTC.

This clonotype was counted a few times. The chain combines TRBV12-3 or TRBV12-4 with TRBJ2-3; 7 nucleotides agree with TRBD1. Trimming at V came to 5 bases and at J to 2 bases, leaving 16 bases not matched to a gene. The CDR3 is 18 amino acids. The CDR3 DNA sequence: TGTGCCAGCAGTCGCCGCCGGCATACAGGGGCCTTCACAGATACGCAGTATTTT. It codes for CASSRRRHTGAFTDTQYF.

This clonotype was detected only a few times. The gene calls are TRBV3-1 and TRBJ2-7; D perhaps matches TRBD2 (5 bases). Germline loops: CDR1 LGHDT, CDR2 YNNKEL (reference sequence). V was trimmed by 4 bases and J by 5 bases, leaving 9 bases between them. The CDR3 is 12 residues long. CDR3 region: CASSRIGDEQYF. DNA of the CDR3: TGTGCCAGCAGCCGAATCGGGGACGAGCAGTACTTC.

V usage is TRBV4-2 and J usage is TRBJ1-1, with D unclear. The V end was cut by 1 base, the J end by 7 bases, with 7 bases between. CDR1 LGHNA and CDR2 YNFKEQ come from the germline V gene. The CDR3 length is 12 residues. The CDR3 nucleotides read TGTGCCAGCAGCCAAGCTCAGAATGAAGCTTTCTTT. It translates to CASSQAQNEAFF.

V and J are TRBV6-2 or TRBV6-3 and TRBJ2-1, with TRBD2 as a possible D gene (5 bases). The CDR3 totals 16 residues. V was clipped by 0 bases and J by 2 bases, with 11 bases between them. In germline, CDR1 is MNHEY, CDR2 SVGEGT. The DNA of the CDR3 is TGTGCCAGCAGTTACTCGAGGGCCGGGACCTACAATGAGCAGTTCTTC. It encodes CASSYSRAGTYNEQFF.

This sequence joins TRBV28 and TRBJ2-1; D gene ambiguous. Trimming shortened V by 3 bases and J by 0 bases, and 12 bases separated the two germline ends. The CDR3 has 16 residues. Germline-derived CDR1 and CDR2 are MDHEN and SYDVKM. The CDR3 loop is CASSFLVSYSYNEQFF. Written as DNA, the CDR3 is TGTGCCAGCAGTTTTCTGGTTTCATACTCCTACAATGAGCAGTTCTTC.

This clonotype has just a few counts. V is TRBV2 and J is TRBJ2-1; 13 bases map to TRBD2. Trimming cost V 8 bases and J 8 bases; bases outside gene matches: 3. Germline V gene lookup returns CDR1 SNHLY and CDR2 FYNNEI. The CDR3 loop spans 13 amino acids. The CDR3 nucleotides are TGTGCCAGCGGGACTAGCGGGACCCATGAGCAGTTCTTC. This encodes CASGTSGTHEQFF.

The chain recombines TRBV6-1 with TRBJ1-1, with D maybe TRBD1 (5 bases). The germline V gene has CDR1 MNHNS and CDR2 SASEGT. CDR3 length: 13 residues. The V gene lost 1 base and the J gene lost 6 bases, with 9 bases spanning the gap. CDR3 nucleotide sequence: TGTGCCAGCAGTGAAGTTTGGGGGTCTGAAGCTTTCTTT. Protein: CASSEVWGSEAFF.

The gene calls are TRBV20-1 and TRBJ2-7; D remains unclear. The germline CDR1 and CDR2 sequences are DFQATT and SNEGSKA (reference sequence). Trimming took off 3 bases at V and 3 bases at J, with 12 bases between the two ends. CDR3 length: 13 residues. The CDR3 coding sequence is TGCAGTGCTAGTCGCGCGACCTTCTACGAGCAGTACTTC. Amino acids: CSASRATFYEQYF.

The chain links TRBV5-1 to TRBJ1-1; TRBD1 agrees at 12 bases. The germline CDR1 and CDR2 sequences are SGHRS and YFSETQ. Trimming cost V 3 bases and J 0 bases; bases outside gene matches: 3. The CDR3 spans 16 residues. The CDR3 DNA reads TGCGCCAGCAGCTGGGGACAGGGGGCGATGAACACTGAAGCTTTCTTT. Its protein is CASSWGQGAMNTEAFF.

This clonotype was recorded at least ten times. The junction does not match germline at one end; this may be a read error. The chain is built from TRBV2 and TRBJ2-1; D call uncertain. CDR1 is SNHLY and CDR2 is FYNNEI in the germline V gene. CDR3 length equals 8 residues. The CDR3 DNA is TGCGCCGCTAATCAGCAGTTCTTC. Its protein product is CAANQQFF.

This chain uses TRBV6-1 with TRBJ2-5; tentative D call: TRBD2 (7 bases). Trimming shortened V by 6 bases and J by 0 bases, and 14 bases separated the two germline ends. Per germline, CDR1 MNHNS and CDR2 SASEGT. This CDR3 is 15 amino acids long. The CDR3 loop is CASRTEGGNQETQYF. The CDR3 DNA sequence: TGTGCCAGCAGAACCGAGGGGGGGAACCAAGAGACCCAGTACTTC.

V gene TRBV15 combines with J gene TRBJ1-2; D unresolved. The CDR3 contains 15 residues. The V end was cut by 0 bases, the J end by 5 bases, with 13 bases between. Germline CDR1 reads LNHNV; CDR2 reads YYDKDF (reference sequence). CDR3 nucleotides: TGTGCCACCAGCAGAGATCGCGTAATTAGATATGGCTACACCTTC. The encoded protein is CATSRDRVIRYGYTF.

V and J are TRBV20-1 and TRBJ2-1; 14 bases match TRBD2. Germline V CDR1 and CDR2: DFQATT, SNEGSKA (reference sequence). The ends lost 6 bases at V and 9 bases at J; junction bases unmatched: 19. The CDR3 extends over 18 amino acids. The CDR3 loop is CSARPLLGLAGVTGEQFF. The CDR3 DNA is TGCAGTGCGAGGCCACTACTGGGACTAGCGGGAGTAACGGGTGAGCAGTTCTTC.

The chain carries TRBV5-1 and TRBJ2-7; 12 bases fit TRBD2. With V trimmed by 4 bases and J by 3 bases, 5 bases remained unmatched. CDR3 length: 15 residues. Germline CDR1 reads SGHRS; CDR2 reads YFSETQ. The CDR3 sequence is CASSRLGLAGYEQYF. Here the CDR3 DNA reads TGCGCCAGCAGCCGCTTGGGACTAGCGGGCTACGAGCAGTACTTC.

Ten or more counts support this clonotype. The chain has TRBV3-1 and TRBJ2-2; 14 nucleotides align to TRBD2. CDR1 and CDR2 from the germline V gene are LGHDT and YNNKEL (reference sequence). V trimming: 7 bases; J trimming: 6 bases; junction bases outside the gene matches: 4. There are 15 residues in the CDR3. CDR3 sequence reads: CASKTSGRAPGELFF. The CDR3, as DNA: TGTGCCAGCAAGACTAGCGGGAGGGCCCCCGGGGAGCTGTTTTTT.

This sequence joins TRBV30 and TRBJ2-1; the D is unclear. The CDR3 runs to 15 residues. Trimming removed 0 bases at V and 3 bases at J, with 12 bases between. Germline-derived CDR1 and CDR2 are GTSNPN and SVGIG (reference sequence). The CDR3 loop reads CAWSVQLGDYNEQFF. CDR3 nucleotides: TGTGCCTGGAGTGTACAGCTAGGAGACTACAATGAGCAGTTCTTC. The full variable domain, rest sourced from reference TRBV30 and TRBJ2-1, is SQTIHQWPATLVQPVGSPLSLECTVEGTSNPNLYWYRQAAGRGLQLLFYSVGIGQISSEVPQNLSASRPQDRQFILSSKKLLLSDSGFYLCAWSVQLGDYNEQFFGPGTRLTVL.

This clonotype occurred a few times. This sequence joins TRBV6-2 or TRBV6-3 and TRBJ2-7; unclear D gene. This CDR3 has 13 amino acids. Germline V gives CDR1 MNHEY, CDR2 SVGEGT. Trimming cost V 2 bases and J 3 bases, with 8 bases left between them. CDR3 in DNA: TGTGCCAGCAGTTACCGGCGCGACTACGAGCAGTACTTC. This translates into CASSYRRDYEQYF.